These 31 T cell receptor beta chains came from one sample sequenced in a study of T cell responses to AZD1222 COVID-19 vaccine. TCRdb's table, derived via immunoSEQ multiplex PCR, lists solely in-frame clones and lacks some. The sample shows about 150,000 clones, 90% of them seen only once. The material sequenced was peripheral blood, taken on day 0 of AZD1222 vaccination. Source of these receptors: an adult in good health.

In its sample, this clone was seen once. The chain is built from TRBV27 and TRBJ1-5; D possibly corresponds to TRBD1 (6 bases). CDR1 is MNHEY and CDR2 is SMNVEV in the germline V gene (reference sequence). This CDR3 region has 16 residues. V lost 6 bases to trimming and J lost 2 bases, with 17 bases between them. The CDR3 coding sequence is TGTGCCAGCAGCTACGTCGGGGGGCTTCGCAATCAGCCCCAGCATTTT. It encodes CASSYVGGLRNQPQHF.

V and J are TRBV5-1 and TRBJ1-5; D is ambiguous. Trimming left V 1 base short and J 7 bases short, with 9 bases between. The CDR3 consists of 13 residues. CDR1 is SGHRS, CDR2 YFSETQ, per germline. The CDR3 DNA is TGCGCCAGCAGCTTGTATGTGGGCCAGCCCCAGCATTTT. Amino acids: CASSLYVGQPQHF.

The V call is TRBV7-2, the J call TRBJ2-1, with D unresolved. Germline CDR1 and CDR2: SGHTA and FQGNSA. V shed 7 bases and J shed 0 bases, with 7 bases lying between them. The CDR3 extends over 13 amino acids. The CDR3 sequence: CASIRSSYNEQFF. The DNA for the CDR3 is TGTGCCAGCATTAGGAGCTCCTACAATGAGCAGTTCTTC.

The chain is built from TRBV7-3 and TRBJ2-5; tentatively, D is TRBD1 (5 bases). This CDR3 spans 13 amino acids. Trimming took off 1 base at V and 8 bases at J, with 11 bases between the two ends. Germline V CDR1 and CDR2: SGHTA, FQGTGA. CDR3 residues: CASSLNRLETQYF. CDR3 DNA sequence: TGTGCCAGCAGCTTAAACAGGCTAGAAACCCAGTACTTC.

The rearrangement links TRBV7-2 to TRBJ1-2, with D perhaps TRBD1 (6 bases). V lost 5 bases and J 6 bases, leaving 16 bases between the germline ends. The CDR3 covers 14 residues. Germline-derived CDR1 and CDR2 are SGHTA and FQGNSA. The CDR3: CASSPKTGSDGYTF. Written as DNA, the CDR3 is TGTGCCAGCAGCCCTAAGACAGGATCAGATGGCTACACCTTC.

The CDR3 nucleotides read TGCAGCGTTGACAGTTTAGGCTATGGCTACACCTTC. Translated, it gives CSVDSLGYGYTF. The chain is built from TRBV29-1 and TRBJ1-2; D remains ambiguous. V lost 3 bases to trimming and J lost 4 bases, with 9 bases between them. Germline V gene lookup returns CDR1 SQVTM and CDR2 ANQGSEA. This CDR3 region has 12 residues. Variable domain in full (rest from reference TRBV29-1 and TRBJ1-2): SAVISQKPSRDICQRGTSLTIQCQVDSQVTMMFWYRQQPGQSLTLIATANQGSEATYESGFVIDKFPISRPNLTFSTLTVSNMSPEDSSIYLCSVDSLGYGYTFGSGTRLTVV.

V is TRBV2 and J is TRBJ1-1, with 7 positions matching TRBD1. From germline, CDR1 is SNHLY and CDR2 FYNNEI. This CDR3 is 13 amino acids long. CDR3 in amino acids: CAARGAINTEAFF. CDR3 sequence (DNA): TGTGCGGCCAGGGGGGCGATTAACACTGAAGCTTTCTTT.

The rearrangement joins TRBV5-1 to TRBJ2-1, with D perhaps matching TRBD2 (5 bases). The V end lost 2 bases, the J end lost 2 bases, and 14 bases lay between the germline ends. The CDR3 length is 16 residues. CDR1 and CDR2 from the germline V gene are SGHRS and YFSETQ. The CDR3 here is CASSFPVATAYNEQFF. In nucleotides, the CDR3 is TGCGCCAGCAGCTTCCCCGTAGCGACTGCCTACAATGAGCAGTTCTTC.

J is TRBJ1-1 and V is TRBV28; a possible D gene is TRBD1 (5 bases). Between the trimmed V and J ends, which lost 8 bases and 2 bases, there was a span of 9 bases. Germline lookup yields CDR1 MDHEN and CDR2 SYDVKM. The CDR3 totals 12 residues. CDR3 sequence reads: CASRGPNTEAFF. For the CDR3, the DNA is TGTGCCAGCCGGGGACCTAACACTGAAGCTTTCTTT.

This clone appeared a single time. The chain is built from TRBV11-1 and TRBJ1-1; maybe TRBD1 (5 bases). CDR1 is SGHAT, CDR2 FQDESV, per germline (reference sequence). CDR3 length equals 14 residues. V lost 5 bases and J 1 base, leaving 11 bases between the germline ends. CDR3 loop: CASSAGLANTEAFF. In nucleotides, the CDR3 is TGTGCCAGCAGCGCGGGACTTGCGAACACTGAAGCTTTCTTT.

This clone was detected a few times. The J gene is TRBJ2-3, the V gene TRBV21-1. TRBV21-1 is flagged as a pseudogene. This CDR3 spans 18 amino acids. In DNA form, the CDR3 reads TGTGCCAGCAGCAAAGCAGATCCTACCGGGACCGACTCAGATACGCAGTATTTT. Translation: CASSKADPTGTDSDTQYF.

The chain combines TRBV28 with TRBJ1-1; 7 bases match TRBD1. With 7 bases clipped from V and 8 bases from J, the junction kept 10 bases outside the gene matches. The CDR3 totals 13 residues. Germline lookup yields CDR1 MDHEN and CDR2 SYDVKM. The CDR3 region is CASTHPTGREAFF. The DNA for the CDR3 is TGTGCCAGCACCCACCCGACAGGGCGGGAAGCTTTCTTT. Using reference TRBV28 and TRBJ1-1 for the parts outside the CDR3, the full variable domain is DVKVTQSSRYLVKRTGEKVFLECVQDMDHENMFWYRQDPGLGLRLIYFSYDVKMKEKGDIPEGYSVSREKKERFSLILESASTNQTSMYLCASTHPTGREAFFGQGTRLTVV.

Of note for this clone: Other DNA sequences in this sample translate to the same CDR3. V usage is TRBV6-5 and J usage is TRBJ1-1; D unresolved. Deletions cut 0 bases from V and 1 base from J, with 6 bases between. CDR1 is MNHEY and CDR2 is SVGAGI in the germline V gene. The CDR3 length is 14 residues. This CDR3 is CASSYSEGNTEAFF. The CDR3 DNA follows: TGTGCCAGCAGTTACTCCGAAGGGAACACTGAAGCTTTCTTT.

The chain is built from TRBV7-9 and TRBJ1-2, with D unresolved. Trimming took off 3 bases at V and 8 bases at J, with 10 bases between the two ends. This CDR3 comprises 12 residues. CDR1 is SEHNR, CDR2 FQNEAQ, per germline (reference sequence). CDR3 residues: CASSFLLGGYTF. The CDR3 DNA is TGTGCCAGCAGCTTCCTTCTGGGCGGCTACACCTTC.

V is TRBV5-4 and J is TRBJ2-7, with 16 bases that match TRBD2. Germline V gives CDR1 SGHNT, CDR2 YYREEE (reference sequence). J gave up 0 bases and V 4 bases, and 7 bases lay outside the gene matches. CDR3 length: 18 residues. The CDR3 protein is CASSRGLAGGKPSYEQYF. CDR3 coding DNA: TGTGCCAGCAGCCGGGGACTAGCGGGAGGGAAACCCTCCTACGAGCAGTACTTC.

The genes are TRBV6-6 and TRBJ2-1; 7 bases line up with TRBD2. CDR3 length equals 11 residues. The V and J ends lost 11 bases and 6 bases, in that order; junction bases with no gene match: 4. Germline lookup yields CDR1 MNHNY and CDR2 SVGAGI (reference sequence). The CDR3 region has the DNA TGTGCCGCGCTAGCGGCCAATGAGCAGTTCTTC. This codes for CAALAANEQFF.

This rearrangement joins TRBV11-2 to TRBJ1-3; D gene ambiguous. Germline assignment: CDR1 SGHAT and CDR2 FQNNGV. V was shortened by 1 base and J by 4 bases, with 14 bases between the two germline ends. The CDR3 is made up of 16 amino acids. CDR3 nucleotides: TGTGCCAGCAGCTTAGGAAGCCCCCTGAGAGGAAACACCATATATTTT. This sequence encodes CASSLGSPLRGNTIYF.

This clone was detected only a few times. The chain is built from TRBV11-1 and TRBJ2-2; 7 bases agree with TRBD1. The CDR3 contains 15 residues. The germline gives CDR1 SGHAT, CDR2 FQDESV (reference sequence). V dropped 7 bases and J dropped 5; count of bases not matched to a gene: 10. The chain's CDR3 is CASTPAGGNTGELFF. In DNA, the CDR3 is TGTGCCAGCACGCCGGCAGGGGGAAATACCGGGGAGCTGTTTTTT.

This rearrangement joins TRBV7-2 to TRBJ1-2; weak D call: TRBD1 (6 bases). CDR1 and CDR2 (germline): SGHTA, FQGNSA. There are 15 residues in the CDR3. V dropped 4 bases and J dropped 2 bases, with 14 bases sitting between them. The CDR3 spells CASSWGVGANYGYTF. The CDR3 DNA reads TGTGCCAGCAGCTGGGGAGTGGGGGCAAACTATGGCTACACCTTC.

The V call is TRBV3-1 (or the pseudogene TRBV3-2), the J call TRBJ2-7, with D unclear. CDR1 and CDR2 from the germline V gene are LGHDT and YNNKEL (reference sequence). The CDR3 consists of 18 residues. V lost 0 bases and J lost 2, with 20 bases in between. The CDR3 loop is CASSQESLGTDLTYEQYF. The CDR3, as DNA: TGTGCCAGCAGCCAAGAAAGTTTGGGTACGGACCTAACCTACGAGCAGTACTTC.

This chain uses TRBV4-2 with TRBJ1-1; D is unresolved. V was shortened by 1 base and J by 1 base, with 7 bases between the two germline ends. The CDR3 sequence is 14 residues long. Germline lookup yields CDR1 LGHNA and CDR2 YNFKEQ. DNA of the CDR3: TGTGCCAGCAGCCAAGGGAAAGGGAACACTGAAGCTTTCTTT. Protein product: CASSQGKGNTEAFF.

The chain combines TRBV5-1 with TRBJ1-1; 7 nucleotides line up with TRBD1. J gave up 1 base and V 3 bases, and 6 bases lay outside the gene matches. This CDR3 region has 15 residues. Germline values: CDR1 SGHRS, CDR2 YFSETQ. The CDR3 nucleotides read TGCGCCAGCAGCTCGGCGACAGGGCGGAACACTGAAGCTTTCTTT. It is translated as CASSSATGRNTEAFF.

The chain couples TRBV27 to TRBJ2-3; D ambiguous. The CDR3 spans 14 residues. CDR1 and CDR2 (germline): MNHEY, SMNVEV (reference sequence). Trimming stripped 5 bases from V and 0 bases from J, with 9 bases between. CDR3 amino acids: CASSRVPSTDTQYF. The CDR3 DNA is TGTGCCAGCAGTCGGGTGCCTAGCACAGATACGCAGTATTTT.

The V and J genes are TRBV7-2 and TRBJ1-5, with a tentative D call TRBD1 (6 bases). V lost 5 bases and J 0 bases, leaving 11 bases between the germline ends. The CDR3 loop spans 15 amino acids. Looked up from germline, CDR1 is SGHTA and CDR2 is FQGNSA. The CDR3 spells CASSRRGDSNQPQHF. The CDR3 coding sequence is TGTGCCAGCAGCCGGAGGGGGGATAGCAATCAGCCCCAGCATTTT.

The V gene is TRBV11-2, the J gene TRBJ2-7; 11 bases line up with TRBD1. V lost 1 base to trimming and J lost 6 bases; unmatched junction nucleotides: 5. The germline gives CDR1 SGHAT, CDR2 FQNNGV. The CDR3 runs to 15 residues. CDR3 in amino acids: CASSLGGQGESEQYF. CDR3 in DNA: TGTGCCAGCAGCTTAGGGGGACAGGGGGAAAGCGAGCAGTACTTC. Full variable domain (outside the CDR3, taken from reference TRBV11-2 and TRBJ2-7): EAGVAQSPRYKIIEKRQSVAFWCNPISGHATLYWYQQILGQGPKLLIQFQNNGVVDDSQLPKDRFSAERLKGVDSTLKIQPAKLEDSAVYLCASSLGGQGESEQYFGPGTRLTVT.

J is TRBJ2-3 and V is TRBV9, with TRBD1 identical over 12 bases. V was clipped by 2 bases and J by 4 bases; unmatched bases: 8. CDR1 is SGDLS and CDR2 is YYNGEE in the germline V gene. The CDR3 covers 17 residues. CDR3 in amino acids: CASSVLTGTGGPDTQYF. Here the CDR3 DNA reads TGTGCCAGCAGCGTTCTCACCGGGACAGGGGGCCCAGATACGCAGTATTTT.

This chain links TRBV30 with TRBJ1-1; D is possibly TRBD1 (5 bases). V was trimmed by 4 bases and J by 5 bases, leaving 20 bases between them. This CDR3 has 15 residues. Germline lookup yields CDR1 GTSNPN and CDR2 SVGIG (reference sequence). The DNA for the CDR3 is TGTGCCTGGATGGGGCCGCTACCTCCCGAGACTGAAGCTTTCTTT. This gives the protein CAWMGPLPPETEAFF.

The rearrangement uses TRBV4-1 and TRBJ2-5; D call uncertain. This CDR3 comprises 16 residues. Trimming pared 0 bases from V and 3 bases from J, leaving 14 bases between. Germline CDR1 MGHRA, CDR2 YSYEKL. In DNA form, the CDR3 reads TGCGCCAGCAGCCAAGACAAATGGGCCAGCGAAGAGACCCAGTACTTC. This translates into CASSQDKWASEETQYF.

The chain uses TRBV5-1 and TRBJ1-1, with 9 bases aligning to TRBD1. This CDR3 region has 16 residues. Germline V lookup: CDR1 SGHRS, CDR2 YFSETQ. The ends lost 0 bases at V and 6 bases at J; junction bases unmatched: 9. The CDR3 is CASSLVAGQGRPEAFF. As DNA, the CDR3 is TGCGCCAGCAGCTTGGTGGCGGGACAGGGTCGGCCTGAAGCTTTCTTT.

V is TRBV28 and J is TRBJ2-1; perhaps TRBD2 as D (6 bases). Between the trimmed V and J ends, which lost 5 bases and 10 bases, there was a span of 21 bases. This CDR3 contains 15 residues. The germline V gene encodes CDR1 MDHEN and CDR2 SYDVKM. CDR3 sequence: CASSTDWAGFREQFF. In nucleotides, the CDR3 is TGTGCCAGCAGTACGGACTGGGCGGGGTTTCGGGAGCAGTTCTTC.

The chain links TRBV30 to TRBJ2-1; 13 bases fit TRBD2. Germline CDR1 is GTSNPN and CDR2 is SVGIG (reference sequence). Losses at the gene ends were 6 bases for V and 10 bases for J; bases not matched to a gene: 9. The CDR3 runs to 14 residues. This CDR3 reads CACQTSGRLGEQFF. The CDR3 nucleotides are TGTGCCTGCCAGACTAGCGGGAGGCTCGGGGAGCAGTTCTTC.